Below are 23 T cell receptor beta chains sequenced from a single sample in a study of T-cell memory formation after mild COVID-19. Each CDR3 protein gets one entry after TCRdb re-called the 5' RACE reads with MiXCR. This sample has fewer than 350,000 distinct CDR3 sequences, with roughly 18% found just once. Sequencing input: PBMCs or a T cell subset sorted from them (not recorded which). Source of these receptors: a young man who had mild COVID-19 (a few samples of this study predate the infection). Cell type and time point are not known.

This clonotype came up once. The gene calls are TRBV28 and TRBJ1-1; a weak D match, TRBD1 (6 bases). V shed 7 bases and J shed 3 bases, with 12 bases lying between them. From germline, CDR1 is MDHEN and CDR2 SYDVKM. The CDR3 is made up of 13 amino acids. CDR3 protein: CASILRGYTEAFF. CDR3 nucleotides: TGTGCCAGCATCCTGAGGGGGTACACTGAAGCTTTCTTT.

This clonotype turned up a few times. The V gene is TRBV5-5, the J gene TRBJ1-2, with D unclear. This CDR3 is built from 14 residues. Trimming took off 1 base at V and 4 bases at J, with 11 bases between the two ends. Germline V gives CDR1 SGHKS, CDR2 YYEKEE (reference sequence). In DNA, the CDR3 is TGTGCCAGCAGCTTGTTGGGAGATAGCTATGGCTACACCTTC. Translated: CASSLLGDSYGYTF. Supplemented by reference TRBV5-5 and TRBJ1-2, the full variable domain reads DAGVTQSPTHLIKTRGQQVTLRCSPISGHKSVSWYQQVLGQGPQFIFQYYEKEERGRGNFPDRFSARQFPNYSSELNVNALLLGDSALYLCASSLLGDSYGYTFGSGTRLTVV.

This clonotype was counted at least ten times. The V gene is TRBV4-1, the J gene TRBJ2-2, with D perhaps matching TRBD2 (6 bases). In germline, CDR1 is MGHRA, CDR2 YSYEKL. Trimming left V 11 bases short and J 2 bases short, with 12 bases between. The CDR3 runs to 13 residues. The CDR3 coding sequence is TGCGCCTCACGGGGACTCAACACCGGGGAGCTGTTTTTT. It is translated as CASRGLNTGELFF.

A few counts support this clonotype. The chain employs TRBV12-5 and TRBJ1-5; the D gene is possibly TRBD1 (5 bases). The CDR3 consists of 13 residues. V gave up 3 bases and J gave up 6 bases, with 9 bases separating them. Looked up from germline, CDR1 is LGHNT and CDR2 is FRNRAP. The CDR3 here is CASGFGGGQPQHF. CDR3 DNA sequence: TGTGCTAGTGGTTTCGGCGGGGGTCAGCCCCAGCATTTT.

This chain uses TRBV14 with TRBJ2-1; D may be TRBD2 (5 bases). CDR3 length: 13 residues. Trimming removed 3 bases from V and 9 bases from J, with 12 bases in between. Germline lookup yields CDR1 SGHDN and CDR2 FVKESK. In DNA form, the CDR3 reads TGTGCCAGCAGCCATGATTTAGCGATTGAGCAGTTCTTC. Translating it yields CASSHDLAIEQFF.

V and J are TRBV7-2 and TRBJ1-2; weak D call: TRBD1 (5 bases). CDR3 length equals 17 residues. Trimming shortened V by 5 bases and J by 2 bases, and 21 bases separated the two germline ends. Germline CDR1 reads SGHTA; CDR2 reads FQGNSA. The CDR3 sequence: CASSDIIMWGKNYGYTF. In DNA, the CDR3 is TGTGCCAGCAGCGACATTATAATGTGGGGGAAAAACTATGGCTACACCTTC.

The chain recombines TRBV12-2 with TRBJ2-1; the table's TRBD1 call for D was not verified on the DNA. TRBV12-2 counts as a pseudogene. The CDR3 has 14 residues. For the CDR3, the DNA is TGTGCAAGTCGCTTAGACGGTGACAGGAATGAGCAGTTCTTC. Protein product: CASRLDGDRNEQFF.

This clonotype has a count of ten or more. This chain uses TRBV4-3 with TRBJ2-1; D gene unclear. Trimming took 3 bases from V and 9 from J, leaving 9 bases between them. Germline V CDR1 and CDR2: LGHNA, YSLEER. The CDR3 covers 12 residues. The CDR3 region is CASSQAVGEQFF. The CDR3 DNA sequence: TGCGCCAGCAGCCAGGCGGTGGGTGAGCAGTTCTTC.

The chain links TRBV18 to TRBJ2-5; 10 bases align to TRBD1. Germline V gene lookup returns CDR1 KGHSH and CDR2 LQKENI. The CDR3 spans 15 residues. J lost 4 bases, V lost 2 bases, and 4 bases had no gene match. CDR3 nucleotides: TGTGCCAGCTCACCAGACAGGGGGCCAGCAGAGACCCAGTACTTC. It encodes CASSPDRGPAETQYF.

In this sample, this clonotype turned up a few times. The chain uses TRBV5-1 and TRBJ1-2, with 8 bases that match TRBD1. V gave up 4 bases and J gave up 8 bases; unmatched junction bases: 4. The CDR3 extends over 12 amino acids. Germline values: CDR1 SGHRS, CDR2 YFSETQ. The CDR3 here is CASSPDRGGYTF. CDR3 sequence (DNA): TGCGCCAGCAGCCCCGACAGGGGAGGCTACACCTTC.

The sample holds a few counts of this clonotype. The V call is TRBV12-3 or TRBV12-4, the J call TRBJ2-7; D not resolved. V was pared by 2 bases and J by 6 bases, with 11 bases between. The CDR3 is 13 residues long. CDR3: CASSLRSYGEQYV. In DNA form, the CDR3 reads TGTGCCAGCAGTTTACGCTCCTACGGCGAGCAGTACGTC.

The chain couples TRBV28 to TRBJ2-7; TRBD1 aligns across 8 bases. Unmatched junction bases numbered 11, after V lost 3 bases and J lost 4 bases. The CDR3 spans 16 residues. CDR1 and CDR2 (germline): MDHEN, SYDVKM. DNA of the CDR3: TGTGCCAGCAGTTTCGGTAGTCGGACAGGGCATTACGAGCAGTACGTC. Its protein product is CASSFGSRTGHYEQYV.

This clonotype showed up just a few times. The chain uses TRBV6-4 and TRBJ1-4; D is undetermined. The V gene lost 0 bases and the J gene lost 8 bases, with 16 bases spanning the gap. The CDR3 covers 16 residues. The germline gives CDR1 MRHNA, CDR2 SNTAGT. CDR3 loop: CASSDSWRAPGEKLFF. The DNA of the CDR3 is TGTGCCAGCAGTGACTCCTGGAGGGCCCCGGGGGAAAAACTGTTTTTT.

Only a few counts were recorded for this clonotype. The chain links TRBV12-5 to TRBJ1-2; D gene unclear. Trimming stripped 7 bases from V and 4 bases from J, with 13 bases between. Looked up from germline, CDR1 is LGHNT and CDR2 is FRNRAP. The length of the CDR3 is 13 residues. The CDR3 spells CASDGRGGYGYTF. DNA for the CDR3: TGTGCTAGTGATGGACGAGGTGGCTATGGCTACACCTTC.

The table lists this clonotype with a few counts. The V call is TRBV20-1, the J call TRBJ2-3; 8 bases line up with TRBD1. The CDR3 is 14 residues long. V lost 8 bases and J lost 4; bases outside the gene matches: 11. Germline V gives CDR1 DFQATT, CDR2 SNEGSKA (reference sequence). Written as DNA, the CDR3 is TGCAGTACCCGACAGGGGTGGTTCGCAGATACGCAGTATTTT. It yields the protein CSTRQGWFADTQYF.

The chain is built from TRBV28 and TRBJ2-1, with D possibly being TRBD2 (6 bases). Between the trimmed V and J ends, which lost 4 bases and 9 bases, there was a span of 10 bases. The CDR3 consists of 12 residues. CDR1 MDHEN and CDR2 SYDVKM come from the germline V gene. The CDR3 DNA reads TGTGCCAGCAGTTCACTAGCCTTTGAGCAGTTCTTC. Protein: CASSSLAFEQFF.

The gene calls are TRBV7-9 and TRBJ2-7; 10 bases line up with TRBD1. V shed 5 bases and J 6 bases; nucleotides not matched to a gene: 1. Germline V lookup: CDR1 SEHNR, CDR2 FQNEAQ (reference sequence). The CDR3 is 12 residues long. CDR3 in DNA: TGTGCCAGCAGCGGGGACAGGGGCGAGCAGTACGTC. Translated: CASSGDRGEQYV.

The chain uses TRBV7-8 and TRBJ1-1; 9 bases fit TRBD1. The CDR3 totals 17 residues. Per the germline V gene, CDR1 is SGHVS and CDR2 is FQNEAQ. V was pared by 7 bases and J by 0 bases, with 12 bases of the junction left unmatched. This CDR3 reads CASNGPGTGFMNTEAFF. The DNA of the CDR3 is TGTGCCAGCAACGGACCCGGGACAGGGTTCATGAACACTGAAGCTTTCTTT.

The CDR3 loop is CASSHTQAEGTYNEQFF. The CDR3 region has the DNA TGCGCCAGCAGCCACACACAAGCGGAGGGCACCTACAATGAGCAGTTCTTC. The J gene is TRBJ2-1, the V gene TRBV4-1; D may be TRBD2 (6 bases). CDR3 length equals 17 residues. Trimming took off 3 bases at V and 2 bases at J, with 17 bases between the two ends. Germline V CDR1 and CDR2: MGHRA, YSYEKL.

Points on this clonotype: One end of the junction fails to match germline, which may point to a read error. The CDR3: CSASTARNTEDFF. Here the CDR3 DNA reads TGCAGTGCTTCTACAGCAAGGAACACTGAAGATTTCTTT. The gene calls are TRBV20-1 and TRBJ1-1; D remains unclear. Germline values: CDR1 DFQATT, CDR2 SNEGSKA (reference sequence). This CDR3 comprises 13 residues.

In its sample, this clonotype was seen a few times. J is TRBJ2-4 and V is TRBV23-1, with 7 bases lining up with TRBD1. TRBV23-1 is an open reading frame whose function is uncertain. The CDR3 length is 13 residues. Trimming took 9 bases from V and 3 from J; bases not matched to a gene: 5. The CDR3 loop reads CASNRGIKNIQYF. DNA of the CDR3: TGCGCCAGTAACAGGGGAATCAAAAACATTCAGTACTTC.

The V gene is TRBV5-1, the J gene TRBJ2-3, with 8 bases matching TRBD2. The CDR3 length is 15 residues. Germline V lookup: CDR1 SGHRS, CDR2 YFSETQ. The ends lost 4 bases at V and 2 bases at J; junction bases unmatched: 6. The CDR3 nucleotides read TGCGCCAGCAGCGTACTTAGCGGGGACACAGATACGCAGTATTTT. It codes for CASSVLSGDTDTQYF.

The chain uses TRBV6-5 and TRBJ1-1; D gene uncertain. Germline loops: CDR1 MNHEY, CDR2 SVGAGI. V was cut by 2 bases and J by 6 bases, with 10 bases left in between. This CDR3 spans 13 amino acids. CDR3 sequence reads: CASSYPGRAEAFF. The CDR3 DNA reads as TGTGCCAGCAGTTACCCCGGGCGCGCTGAAGCTTTCTTT.